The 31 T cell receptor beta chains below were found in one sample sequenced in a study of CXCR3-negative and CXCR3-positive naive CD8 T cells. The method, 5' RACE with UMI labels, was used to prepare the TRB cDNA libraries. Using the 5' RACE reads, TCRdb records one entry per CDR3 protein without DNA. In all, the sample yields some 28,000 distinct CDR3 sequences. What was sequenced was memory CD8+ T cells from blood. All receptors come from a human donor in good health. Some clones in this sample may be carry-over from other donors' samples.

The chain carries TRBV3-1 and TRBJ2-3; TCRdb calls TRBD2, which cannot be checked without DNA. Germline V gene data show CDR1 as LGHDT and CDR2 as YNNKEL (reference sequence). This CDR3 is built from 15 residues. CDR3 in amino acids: CASSPGEGPWDTQYF.

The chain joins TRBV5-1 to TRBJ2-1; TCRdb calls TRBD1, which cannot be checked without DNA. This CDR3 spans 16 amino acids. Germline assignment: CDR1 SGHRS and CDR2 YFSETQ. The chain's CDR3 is CASSLFPDSSYNEQFF.

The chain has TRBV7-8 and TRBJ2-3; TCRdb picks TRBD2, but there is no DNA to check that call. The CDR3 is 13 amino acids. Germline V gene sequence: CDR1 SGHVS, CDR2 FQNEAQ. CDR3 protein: CASSLAGGDTQYF.

The CDR3 here is CASSERGGGNEQFF. The chain has TRBV6-4 and TRBJ2-1; absent DNA, TCRdb's TRBD1 call cannot be checked. Per germline, CDR1 MRHNA and CDR2 SNTAGT. The CDR3 contains 14 residues.

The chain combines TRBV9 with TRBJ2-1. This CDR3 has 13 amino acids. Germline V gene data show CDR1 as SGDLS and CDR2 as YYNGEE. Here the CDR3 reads CASSVSTWEKQFF.

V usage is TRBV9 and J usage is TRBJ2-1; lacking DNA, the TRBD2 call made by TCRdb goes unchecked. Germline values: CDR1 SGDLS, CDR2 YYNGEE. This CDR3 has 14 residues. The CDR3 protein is CASSVGLDNNEQFF.

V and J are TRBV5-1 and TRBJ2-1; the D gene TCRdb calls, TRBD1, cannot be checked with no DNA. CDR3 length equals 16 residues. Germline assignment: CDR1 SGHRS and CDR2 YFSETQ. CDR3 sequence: CASSPYRDRVYNEQFF.

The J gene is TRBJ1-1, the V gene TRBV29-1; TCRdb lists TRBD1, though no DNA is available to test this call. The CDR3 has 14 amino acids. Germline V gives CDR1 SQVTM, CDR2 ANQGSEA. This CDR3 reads CSVTQTGQYTEAFF.

The chain's CDR3 is CASSVSYEQYF. The chain links TRBV7-8 to TRBJ2-7. CDR1 and CDR2 from the germline V gene are SGHVS and FQNEAQ. The CDR3 totals 11 residues.

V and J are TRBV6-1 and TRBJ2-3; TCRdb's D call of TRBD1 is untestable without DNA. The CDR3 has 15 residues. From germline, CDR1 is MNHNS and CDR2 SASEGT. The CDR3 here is CASSEGRGGADTQYF.

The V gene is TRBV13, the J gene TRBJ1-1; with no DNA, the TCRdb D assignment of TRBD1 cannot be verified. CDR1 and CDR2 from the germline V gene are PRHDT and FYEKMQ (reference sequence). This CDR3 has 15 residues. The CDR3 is CASSHQGQGETEAFF.

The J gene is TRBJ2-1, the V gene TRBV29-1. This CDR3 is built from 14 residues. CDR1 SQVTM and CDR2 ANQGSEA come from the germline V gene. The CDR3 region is CSVEDHSEGNEQFF.

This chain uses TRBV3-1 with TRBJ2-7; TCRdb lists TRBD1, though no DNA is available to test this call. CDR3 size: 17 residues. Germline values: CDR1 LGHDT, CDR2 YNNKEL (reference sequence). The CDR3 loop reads CASSRSLPGQGPYEQYF.

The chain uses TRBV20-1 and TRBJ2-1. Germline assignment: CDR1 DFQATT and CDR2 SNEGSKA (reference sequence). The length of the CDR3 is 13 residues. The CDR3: CSARSRSTNEQFF.

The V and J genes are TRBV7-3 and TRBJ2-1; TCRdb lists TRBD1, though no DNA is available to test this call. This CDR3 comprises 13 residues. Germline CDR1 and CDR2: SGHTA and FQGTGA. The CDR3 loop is CASSPGGVHERFF.

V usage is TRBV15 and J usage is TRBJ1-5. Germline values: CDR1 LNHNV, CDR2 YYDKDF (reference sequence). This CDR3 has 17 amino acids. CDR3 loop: CATSDAWYGPSNQPQHF.

The CDR3 sequence: CASSDRSSYEQYF. The V call is TRBV2, the J call TRBJ2-7. Germline lookup yields CDR1 SNHLY and CDR2 FYNNEI. The CDR3 extends over 13 amino acids.

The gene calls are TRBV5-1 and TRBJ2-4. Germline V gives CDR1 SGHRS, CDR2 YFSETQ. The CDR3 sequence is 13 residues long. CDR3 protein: CASSTLAKNIQYF.

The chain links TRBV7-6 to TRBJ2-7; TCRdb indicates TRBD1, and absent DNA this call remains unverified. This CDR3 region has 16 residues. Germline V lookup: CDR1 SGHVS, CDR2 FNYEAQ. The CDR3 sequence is CASSVSGTGVAYELYF.

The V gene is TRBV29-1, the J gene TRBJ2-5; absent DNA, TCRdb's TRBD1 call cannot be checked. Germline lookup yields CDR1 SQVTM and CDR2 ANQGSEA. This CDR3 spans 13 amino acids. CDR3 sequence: CSVWTGNQETQYF.

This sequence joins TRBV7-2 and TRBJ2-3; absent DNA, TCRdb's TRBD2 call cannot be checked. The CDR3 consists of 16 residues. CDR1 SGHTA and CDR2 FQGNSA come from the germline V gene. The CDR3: CASSATSGGAADTQYF.

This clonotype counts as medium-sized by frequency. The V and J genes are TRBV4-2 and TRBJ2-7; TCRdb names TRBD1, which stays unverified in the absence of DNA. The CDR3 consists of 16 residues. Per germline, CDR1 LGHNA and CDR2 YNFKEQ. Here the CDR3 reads CASSQESGDSAYEQYF.

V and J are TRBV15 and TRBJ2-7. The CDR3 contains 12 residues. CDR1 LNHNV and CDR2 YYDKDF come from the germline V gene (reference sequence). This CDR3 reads CATSRDRYEQYF.

CDR3: CASNDGARTDTQYF. This chain links TRBV27 with TRBJ2-3; the TCRdb call, TRBD1, lacks DNA for checking. This CDR3 is 14 amino acids long. The germline gives CDR1 MNHEY, CDR2 SMNVEV (reference sequence).

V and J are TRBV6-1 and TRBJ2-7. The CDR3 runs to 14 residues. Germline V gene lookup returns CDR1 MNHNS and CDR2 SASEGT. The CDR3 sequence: CASSERRSPYEQYF.

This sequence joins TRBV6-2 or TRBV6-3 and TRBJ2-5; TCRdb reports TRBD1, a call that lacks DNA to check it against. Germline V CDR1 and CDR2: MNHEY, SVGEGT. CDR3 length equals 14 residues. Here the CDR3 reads CASSSPLNQETQYF.

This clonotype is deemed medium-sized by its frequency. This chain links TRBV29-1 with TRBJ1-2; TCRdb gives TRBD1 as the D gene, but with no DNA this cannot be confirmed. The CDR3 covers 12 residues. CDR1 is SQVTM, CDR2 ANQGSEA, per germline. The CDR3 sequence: CSVVGGLGGYTF.

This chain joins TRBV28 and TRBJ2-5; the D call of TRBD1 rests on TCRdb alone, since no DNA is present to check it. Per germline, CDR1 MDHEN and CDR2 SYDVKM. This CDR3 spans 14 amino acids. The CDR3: CASSFPTGRRTQYF.

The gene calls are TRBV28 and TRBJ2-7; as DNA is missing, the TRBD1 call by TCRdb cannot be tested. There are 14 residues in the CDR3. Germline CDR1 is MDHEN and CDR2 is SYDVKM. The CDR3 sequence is CASMGTVSSYEQYF.

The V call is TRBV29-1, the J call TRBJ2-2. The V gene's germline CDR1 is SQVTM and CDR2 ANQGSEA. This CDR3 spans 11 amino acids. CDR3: CSVPNTGELFF.

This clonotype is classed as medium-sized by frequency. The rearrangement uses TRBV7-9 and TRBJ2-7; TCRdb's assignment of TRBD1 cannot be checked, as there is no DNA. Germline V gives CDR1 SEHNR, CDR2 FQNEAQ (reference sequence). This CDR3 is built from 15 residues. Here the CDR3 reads CASSSGQGSSYEQYF.